This T cell receptor beta chain was documented in a study of T cell clusters in autoimmune cytopenias. Across the study: The median distinct TRB clonotype count was roughly 2,400 per sample, from a median roughly 47,000 reads.

Points from the study as a whole: TRB repertoire shifts in secondary cytopenia and chronic lymphocytic leukemia mostly reflected lymphoma, not autoimmunity.

TRB amplification used roughly 250 ng of peripheral blood genomic DNA. Multiplex touch-down PCR amplified TRB using TRB-A and TRB-B pools in one tube. TCRdb re-called the multiplex PCR reads, yielding one record per CDR3 amino acid sequence without DNA. This table lists 5,500 to 6,500 distinct CDR3 sequences. Germline CDR1 and CDR2: MNHEY and SVGAGI. The CDR3 has 17 amino acids. A word on this clonotype: What it recognizes is unknown.

V and J are TRBV6-5 and TRBJ1-6. The sequence came from a human donor with an autoimmune cytopenia or autoimmune hepatitis (not recorded which). The source material was peripheral blood. The CDR3 loop is CASSYSPESSYNSPLHF.